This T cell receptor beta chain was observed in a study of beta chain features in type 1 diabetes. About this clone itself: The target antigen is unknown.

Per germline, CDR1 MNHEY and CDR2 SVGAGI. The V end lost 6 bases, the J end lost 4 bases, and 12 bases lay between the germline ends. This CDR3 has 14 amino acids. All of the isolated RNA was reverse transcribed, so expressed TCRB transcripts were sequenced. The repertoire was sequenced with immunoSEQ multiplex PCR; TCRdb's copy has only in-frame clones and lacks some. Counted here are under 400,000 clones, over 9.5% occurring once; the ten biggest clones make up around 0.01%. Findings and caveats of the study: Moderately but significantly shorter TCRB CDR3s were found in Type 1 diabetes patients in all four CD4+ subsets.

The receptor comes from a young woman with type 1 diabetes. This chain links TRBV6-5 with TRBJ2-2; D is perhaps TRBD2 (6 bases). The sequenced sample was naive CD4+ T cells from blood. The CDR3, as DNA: TGTGCCAGCAGGGAGGGAGATATCACCGGGGAGCTGTTTTTT. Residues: CASREGDITGELFF.